A single sample gave rise to the 28 T cell receptor beta chains below, sequenced in a study of identical twins listed by TCRdb under 2016. Receptors were amplified or captured by 5' RACE. Sequencer: Illumina HiSeq 2000. TCRdb reworked the public reads: Q25 trimming with fastp, MiXCR clone assembly, productive beta chains retained. CDR3 protein duplicates are merged, each entry listing the most common genes and DNA. The sample records about 190,000 distinct CDR3 sequences, roughly 15% of which are singletons. The ten largest account for 35% to 45% of the sample. The same sample was also used in a study of T cells expressing NK-cell markers.

Sequencing was done on a sample of CD8+ T cells sorted from blood. Receptors originate from a woman aged 18-29 years in good health.

This clonotype was picked up a small number of times. This chain uses TRBV20-1 with TRBJ2-7; 8 nucleotides line up with TRBD1. The V gene end was trimmed by 0 bases and the J gene end by 4 bases; junction bases not matched to a gene: 8. This CDR3 has 15 residues. CDR1 and CDR2 (germline): DFQATT, SNEGSKA (reference sequence). As DNA, the CDR3 is TGCAGTGCTAGAGATCGGGACAGGTGGGGGTACGAGCAGTACTTC. Translation: CSARDRDRWGYEQYF.

In its sample, this clonotype was seen a few times. The chain is built from TRBV6-5 and TRBJ2-1, with 12 positions matching TRBD2. CDR3 length: 15 amino acids. V lost 4 bases, J lost 9 bases, and 7 bases stayed unmatched. Germline V gives CDR1 MNHEY, CDR2 SVGAGI. CDR3 sequence (DNA): TGTGCCAGCAGTTTACAGACTAGCGGGGGTCCTGAGCAGTTCTTC. It is translated as CASSLQTSGGPEQFF.

This clonotype was seen only a few times. V gene TRBV29-1 combines with J gene TRBJ2-2, with 10 positions matching TRBD1. Germline CDR1 is SQVTM and CDR2 is ANQGSEA. Trimming at V came to 8 bases and at J to 4 bases, leaving 10 bases not matched to a gene. This CDR3 comprises 15 residues. Here the CDR3 reads CSLQDRGGSTGELFF. In nucleotides, the CDR3 is TGCAGCTTACAGGACAGGGGGGGGAGCACCGGGGAGCTGTTTTTT.

The table lists this clonotype with a few counts. The chain joins TRBV12-3 or TRBV12-4 to TRBJ2-5, with 10 bases identical to TRBD1. The ends lost 0 bases at V and 4 bases at J; junction bases unmatched: 8. This CDR3 contains 17 residues. Written as DNA, the CDR3 is TGTGCCAGCAGTTTAGCCACCGGGACAGGGGTTCCAGAGACCCAGTACTTC. This codes for CASSLATGTGVPETQYF.

The table lists this clonotype with a few counts. The chain is built from TRBV12-3 or TRBV12-4 and TRBJ2-1; D gene ambiguous. The V end was cut by 4 bases, the J end by 8 bases, with 21 bases between. There are 16 residues in the CDR3. For the CDR3, the DNA is TGTGCCAGCAGTTGGGTTGGGCGCCAAGGTATGGATGAGCAGTTCTTC. Translating gives CASSWVGRQGMDEQFF.

This clonotype turned up a few times. The V and J genes are TRBV13 and TRBJ1-4, with 7 positions matching TRBD1. Germline V gives CDR1 PRHDT, CDR2 FYEKMQ (reference sequence). Unmatched junction bases numbered 5, after V lost 0 bases and J lost 16 bases. The length of the CDR3 is 12 residues. This chain's CDR3 is CASSLGGTATFF. CDR3 DNA: TGTGCCAGCAGCTTAGGGGGGACAGCGACGTTTTTT.

The chain recombines TRBV9 with TRBJ2-3; 7 bases map to TRBD2. In germline, CDR1 is SGDLS, CDR2 YYNGEE. V dropped 0 bases and J dropped 2; count of bases not matched to a gene: 6. CDR3 size: 16 residues. CDR3 amino acids: CASSVETSRSTDTQYF. The CDR3 DNA follows: TGTGCCAGCAGCGTAGAGACTAGCCGATCCACAGATACGCAGTATTTT.

The chain has TRBV7-9 and TRBJ2-1, with D perhaps matching TRBD1 (7 bases). The germline V gene encodes CDR1 SEHNR and CDR2 FQNEAQ (reference sequence). The CDR3 is made up of 14 amino acids. V was cut by 2 bases and J by 13 bases, with 18 bases left in between. The CDR3 loop is CASSLPGGLRGQFF. The CDR3 DNA sequence: TGTGCCAGCAGCTTACCAGGGGGACTCCGGGGACAGTTCTTC.

This clonotype was counted only a few times. The V gene is TRBV10-3, the J gene TRBJ1-2, with 9 bases identical to TRBD1. After removal of 10 bases from V and 2 bases from J, the junction contained 8 bases not matched to a gene. Per the germline V gene, CDR1 is ENHRY and CDR2 is SYGVKD. The CDR3 runs to 14 residues. The CDR3 region is CANKRDRENYGYTF. In DNA form, the CDR3 reads TGTGCCAACAAACGGGACAGGGAAAACTATGGCTACACCTTC.

This clonotype was seen a few times. This chain uses TRBV4-1 with TRBJ2-5, with 8 bases aligning to TRBD1. The CDR3 consists of 15 residues. The V gene end was trimmed by 1 base and the J gene end by 5 bases; junction bases not matched to a gene: 6. The V gene's germline CDR1 is MGHRA and CDR2 YSYEKL. CDR3 in amino acids: CASSQGDRILETQYF. CDR3 DNA sequence: TGCGCCAGCAGCCAAGGGGACAGGATTTTGGAGACCCAGTACTTC.

The rearrangement joins TRBV7-2 to TRBJ2-1, with D possibly TRBD2 on 5 matching bases. V was clipped by 3 bases and J by 2 bases, with 8 bases between them. CDR3 length equals 14 residues. From germline, CDR1 is SGHTA and CDR2 FQGNSA. The CDR3 region is CASSFLAPYNEQFF. CDR3 coding DNA: TGTGCCAGCAGCTTTTTAGCGCCCTACAATGAGCAGTTCTTC.

The chain uses TRBV20-1 and TRBJ2-3; 9 bases agree with TRBD2. The germline CDR1 and CDR2 sequences are DFQATT and SNEGSKA (reference sequence). J was trimmed by 1 base and V by 0 bases; bases with no gene match: 11. The CDR3 is 18 residues long. The CDR3 DNA sequence: TGCAGTGCTAGAGAAAACCAGAGACTAGCGGACCGCACAGATACGCAGTATTTT. As protein: CSARENQRLADRTDTQYF.

The rearrangement joins TRBV21-1 to TRBJ2-5. TRBV21-1 is a recognized pseudogene. This CDR3 has 15 amino acids. Here the CDR3 DNA reads TGTGCCAGCAGCAAGGGCAGGCGTTGCCAAGAGACCCAGTACTTC. Protein product: CASSKGRRCQETQYF.

This clonotype has only a few counts. The chain combines TRBV29-1 with TRBJ1-2; tentatively, D is TRBD1 (6 bases). CDR3 length: 13 residues. Germline values: CDR1 SQVTM, CDR2 ANQGSEA. The V end lost 6 bases, the J end lost 6 bases, and 17 bases lay between the germline ends. CDR3 bases: TGCAGCGTCCGGGACACGGGTTTGGATGGCTACACCTTC. This gives the protein CSVRDTGLDGYTF.

This clonotype was detected ten times or more. The chain combines TRBV4-3 with TRBJ2-7; a possible D gene is TRBD1 (6 bases). With 5 bases removed from V and 2 bases from J, the gap between germline ends came to 10 bases. In germline, CDR1 is LGHNA, CDR2 YSLEER. The CDR3 sequence is 13 residues long. This CDR3 is CASSMDSTYEQYF. In DNA form, the CDR3 reads TGCGCCAGCAGCATGGACAGTACCTACGAGCAGTACTTC.

V gene TRBV6-5 combines with J gene TRBJ2-5; possibly TRBD1 for D (6 bases). CDR3 length: 15 amino acids. The ends were cut back, 3 bases at V and 2 bases at J, with 13 bases in the middle. CDR1 is MNHEY and CDR2 is SVGAGI in the germline V gene. CDR3 region: CASSYPRDKQETQYF. The CDR3, as DNA: TGTGCCAGCAGTTATCCCCGGGACAAGCAAGAGACCCAGTACTTC.

This clonotype was picked up many times. This chain links TRBV6-5 with TRBJ1-1; tentatively, D is TRBD1 (6 bases). V lost 1 base to trimming and J lost 2 bases, with 14 bases between them. This CDR3 is built from 16 residues. Germline CDR1 MNHEY, CDR2 SVGAGI. CDR3 nucleotide sequence: TGTGCCAGCAGTTACTTAGCCCCGGGACACAACACTGAAGCTTTCTTT. Its protein is CASSYLAPGHNTEAFF.

The genes are TRBV27 and TRBJ2-3; TRBD2 matches at 8 bases. The germline gives CDR1 MNHEY, CDR2 SMNVEV (reference sequence). With V trimmed by 5 bases and J by 3 bases, 7 bases remained unmatched. This CDR3 region has 15 residues. The CDR3 sequence is CASSPLADETDTQYF. The CDR3 nucleotides read TGTGCCAGCAGTCCACTAGCGGACGAAACAGATACGCAGTATTTT.

This clonotype has a single count. This chain joins TRBV7-9 and TRBJ2-5, with D possibly being TRBD1 or TRBD2 (5 bases each). The ends were cut back, 3 bases at V and 2 bases at J, with 13 bases in the middle. The CDR3 sequence is 15 residues long. Per germline, CDR1 SEHNR and CDR2 FQNEAQ (reference sequence). Here the CDR3 DNA reads TGTGCCAGCAGCTTCCCGGGACGACTACAAGAGACCCAGTACTTC. Translating gives CASSFPGRLQETQYF.

With respect to this clonotype: One end of the junction is discordant with germline, which a read error may explain. The chain recombines TRBV12-3 or TRBV12-4 with TRBJ1-2; D uncertain. CDR3 length: 13 amino acids. CDR3 loop: CASSLPGFYGYTF. The CDR3 DNA reads as TGTGCCAGCAGTTTGCCGGGGTTCTATGGATACACCTTC.

This clonotype was counted only a few times. The CDR3 reads CASSFGSITEAFF. In DNA, the CDR3 is TGTGCCAGCAGCTTCGGCAGTATCACTGAAGCTTTCTTT. The chain is built from TRBV5-6 and TRBJ1-1; no definite D call. Trimming removed 2 bases from V and 4 bases from J, with 9 bases in between. Looked up from germline, CDR1 is SGHDT and CDR2 is YYEEEE. The CDR3 length is 13 residues.

Comment on this clonotype: Sequence at one end of the junction differs from germline and may be a read error. The J gene is TRBJ2-2, the V gene TRBV5-6; D gene uncertain. CDR3 length: 16 amino acids. CDR1 and CDR2 (germline): SGHDT, YYEEEE. CDR3: CAISTWLRRNTGELFF. DNA of the CDR3: TGTGCCATCAGCACCTGGCTACGGAGGAACACCGGGGAGCTGTTTTTT.

The J gene is TRBJ2-6, the V gene TRBV7-8, with 10 bases that match TRBD1. V lost 3 bases to trimming and J lost 11 bases; unmatched junction nucleotides: 7. The V gene's germline CDR1 is SGHVS and CDR2 FQNEAQ. CDR3 length: 15 amino acids. The CDR3 loop reads CASSFERTGGYVLTF. The CDR3 DNA follows: TGTGCCAGCAGCTTCGAACGGACAGGGGGTTACGTCCTGACTTTC.

The J gene is TRBJ2-1, the V gene TRBV4-3; the match to TRBD1 covers 9 bases. J was trimmed by 8 bases and V by 0 bases; bases with no gene match: 8. The length of the CDR3 is 16 residues. Per germline, CDR1 LGHNA and CDR2 YSLEER. The CDR3 coding sequence is TGCGCCAGCAGCCAAGATAGGGACAGGGTGGAAGATGAGCAGTTCTTC. Its protein is CASSQDRDRVEDEQFF.

This chain uses TRBV11-1 with TRBJ2-5, with a tentative D call TRBD2 (5 bases). Trimming shortened V by 5 bases and J by 3 bases, and 13 bases separated the two germline ends. The CDR3 sequence is 14 residues long. The germline V gene encodes CDR1 SGHAT and CDR2 FQDESV (reference sequence). The CDR3 protein is CASSRAEQEETQYF. The CDR3 DNA is TGTGCCAGCAGCCGAGCGGAACAAGAAGAGACCCAGTACTTC.

This clonotype was seen repeatedly, ten times or more. The chain has TRBV5-8 and TRBJ2-1; D is uncertain. Trimming pared 0 bases from V and 0 bases from J, leaving 7 bases between. CDR1 and CDR2 from the germline V gene are SGHTS and YDEGEE. The CDR3 runs 15 residues. CDR3 in amino acids: CASSLDTFSYNEQFF. The DNA of the CDR3 is TGTGCCAGCAGCTTGGACACCTTCTCCTACAATGAGCAGTTCTTC.

Only one count was recorded for this clonotype. The CDR3 is CASTKEGAGTDTQYF. The CDR3 DNA sequence: TGTGCCAGCACAAAAGAGGGAGCCGGCACAGATACGCAGTATTTT. The chain carries TRBV27 and TRBJ2-3; TRBD2 is a possible D gene (5 bases). This CDR3 has 15 residues. Trimming shortened V by 7 bases and J by 1 base, and 15 bases separated the two germline ends. CDR1 and CDR2 (germline): MNHEY, SMNVEV (reference sequence).

The chain couples TRBV16 to TRBJ2-3; TRBD2 matches 8 bases. Trimming cost V 1 base and J 4 bases; bases outside gene matches: 10. CDR3 length equals 17 residues. Germline V gene lookup returns CDR1 KGHSY and CDR2 FQNENV. In nucleotides, the CDR3 is TGTGCCAGCAGCCAATTAACCGGGACTAGTCGCGCAGATACGCAGTATTTT. This gives the protein CASSQLTGTSRADTQYF.